This T cell receptor (beta chain) was found in a study of blood T cell repertoires in COVID-19. This table comes from immunoSEQ multiplex PCR, and its TCRdb copy is limited to in-frame clones, with some not included. The sample holds approximately 150,000 clones; less than 80% are singletons and the top ten take around a fifth. The sequencing input was PBMCs or T cells enriched from blood (not recorded which). The receptor comes from a woman aged 70 to 79 in a cohort exposed to, infected with or recovered from COVID-19 (not recorded which).

CDR3 protein: CASSFVGHDNEQFF. The CDR3 nucleotides are TGTGCCAGCAGCTTTGTCGGACACGACAATGAGCAGTTCTTC. The J gene is TRBJ2-1, the V gene TRBV7-2; perhaps TRBD1 as D (5 bases). The CDR3 consists of 14 residues. V dropped 3 bases and J dropped 5 bases, with 11 bases sitting between them. Germline V CDR1 and CDR2: SGHTA, FQGNSA.